A selection of T cell receptor beta chains follows, all from one sample in a study of T-cell memory formation after mild COVID-19. Each CDR3 protein gets one entry after TCRdb re-called the 5' RACE reads with MiXCR. The repertoire consists of around 450,000 distinct CDR3 sequences, with 20% occurring once and the leading ten covering roughly 8%. Input material: PBMCs or a T cell subset sorted from them (not recorded which). These receptors were obtained from an adult woman who had mild COVID-19 (a few samples of this study predate the infection). Cell type and time point are not known. Each CDR3 is given with its conserved first and last residue. D genes are given only for firm matches. Not all rows give a size; the values are once, few, many and, for expanded clones, a class.

j_gene	abundance	d_gene	len	v_gene	CDR3aa
TRBJ2-3	-	-	15	TRBV2	CASSEEEGEADTQYF
TRBJ1-2	-	-	15	TRBV5-1	CASSLAGNRVYGYTF
TRBJ2-3	few	TRBD2	17	TRBV5-8	CASSPGTSGGGTDTQYF
TRBJ1-2	-	-	11	TRBV25-1	CASSESLGYTF
TRBJ1-5	-	-	14	TRBV12-3/TRBV12-4	CASSFQGVDQPQHF
TRBJ1-1	many	-	13	TRBV2	CASAGNEDTEAFF
TRBJ1-2	few	-	14	TRBV2	CATLTGWGVYGYTF
TRBJ2-2	-	TRBD1	13	TRBV2	CAGGQENTGELFF
TRBJ1-4	-	-	14	TRBV25-1	CASSDYIRGEKLFF
TRBJ2-7	-	-	13	TRBV7-8	CASSLKSSYEQYF
TRBJ1-2	-	-	12	TRBV18	CASSPPEGGYTF
TRBJ2-7	-	TRBD2	14	TRBV6-5	CASRLSAGGYEQYF
TRBJ2-1	few	TRBD2	18	TRBV5-1	CASSPGTSGNLGYNEQFF
TRBJ2-1	few	TRBD2	14	TRBV7-8	CASTRGGPGNEQFF
TRBJ2-2	-	-	11	TRBV30	CAWKGGGELFF
TRBJ2-1	-	TRBD2	15	TRBV9	CASSLSGGPNNEQFF
TRBJ2-2	-	-	15	TRBV7-6	CASSQTPLFTGELFF
TRBJ2-7	few	-	14	TRBV10-3	CAISEDREAYEQYF
TRBJ2-7	few	TRBD1	13	TRBV24-1	CATSETGAYEQYF
TRBJ1-5	few	-	12	TRBV12-3/TRBV12-4	CASSYGSQPQHF
TRBJ1-6	-	-	15	TRBV7-9	CASSYRSSYNSPLHF
TRBJ2-1	-	TRBD2	13	TRBV5-1	CASSLMSAGEQFF
TRBJ1-5	few	-	15	TRBV20-1	CSASPLGRNNQPQHF
TRBJ2-2	-	-	12	TRBV7-7	CASSSGSAELFF
TRBJ2-5	few	-	17	TRBV7-9	CASSSSFHLPNQETQYF
TRBJ2-4	few	-	16	TRBV6-1	CASSDTSVVLENIQYF
TRBJ2-1	few	-	12	TRBV3-1	CASSQARIGQFF
TRBJ2-7	-	TRBD2	14	TRBV13	CASSFSGAYYEQYF
TRBJ1-1	few	-	14	TRBV6-6	CASSYSGGGQQAFF
TRBJ1-1	few	-	15	TRBV7-9	CASSLPGGIVTEAFF
TRBJ2-1	many	TRBD2	15	TRBV20-1	CSARDQREGYNEQFF
TRBJ1-4	-	TRBD1	15	TRBV20-1	CSALVRTGLNEKLFF
TRBJ2-3	few	-	13	TRBV5-1	CASSLGPGDTQYF
TRBJ1-2	few	-	13	TRBV5-1	CASSLVESYGYTF
TRBJ2-3	-	TRBD2	16	TRBV7-3	CASSQGTSRGTDTQYF
TRBJ2-3	-	-	13	TRBV7-9	CASSLSLGDTQYF
TRBJ2-7	-	TRBD1	16	TRBV7-2	CASSEPVTGASYEQYF
TRBJ2-1	-	-	10	TRBV20-1	CSVWGDEQFF
TRBJ1-1	-	-	14	TRBV20-1	CSAREDPRVTEAFF
TRBJ2-2	few	-	13	TRBV7-9	CASSPRYTGELFF
TRBJ1-5	-	TRBD1	15	TRBV24-1	CATSDRTGNNQPQHF
TRBJ1-2	few	TRBD1	14	TRBV5-1	CASSFGTDNYGYTF
TRBJ2-3	few	-	12	TRBV29-1	CSVDQGADTQYF
TRBJ2-1	-	TRBD2	14	TRBV30	CAWEGLAGGNEQFF
TRBJ2-6	-	-	15	TRBV30	CAWSAERAGANVLTF
TRBJ2-5	-	TRBD1	16	TRBV20-1	CSARPYLTGLKETQYF
TRBJ2-1	many	TRBD2	17	TRBV5-1	CASSLGPSGRTYNEQFF
TRBJ2-1	few	-	15	TRBV24-1	CATSDRDKLQNEQFF
TRBJ1-2	few	-	14	TRBV29-1	CSVVGGSGNYGYTF
TRBJ2-1	few	TRBD2	14	TRBV11-1	CASCFSGGPYEQFF
TRBJ2-5	-	-	16	TRBV18	CASSPPRQAVQETQYF
TRBJ2-7	few	TRBD1	16	TRBV14	CASSHLSRTGGYEQYF
TRBJ1-2	-	TRBD1	15	TRBV9	CASSGPGQANYGYTF
TRBJ1-1	few	TRBD1	15	TRBV3-1	CASSRKDRGGTEAFF
TRBJ1-6	-	-	14	TRBV25-1	CASSGAQDNSPLHF
TRBJ2-5	-	TRBD2	17	TRBV11-3	CASSLVLASGFQETQYF
TRBJ1-3	few	-	13	TRBV29-1	CSVWTPSGNTIYF
TRBJ1-2	-	-	14	TRBV7-8	CASSLVRVASGYTF
TRBJ2-2	few	TRBD1	13	TRBV29-1	CSVGRQGSGELFF
TRBJ2-7	few	-	13	TRBV4-2	CASSHRPGDEQYF